Described below is a single TCR beta chain sequence and its context. The antigen is not known. From germline, CDR1 is LNHDA and CDR2 SQIVND (reference sequence). The CDR3 is 15 residues long. With 3 bases removed from V and 3 bases from J, the gap between germline ends came to 13 bases. The PCR used 60 Vbeta and 13 Jbeta primers. Per the study methods: Roughly 11 million shared chains were among approximately 80 million unique TCR beta chains counted in a later analysis. Produced via immunoSEQ multiplex PCR; TCRdb's table is partial and in-frame only. The V and J calls and the clone size are those of that table, but D and trimming were determined from the DNA. This table has 120,000 or so clones, around 85% appearing once. This entry comes from a study of cytomegalovirus exposure and HLA in healthy donors. Overall study context: In an early release, HLA-typed donors contributed 80 million to 95 million unique TCR sequences. General study points: The investigators catalogued 160 or so TCR beta chains as cytomegalovirus-associated.

Sequenced sample: PBMCs. This chain connects TRBV19 to TRBJ2-3; a weak D match, TRBD2 (7 bases). This clonotype originated in a man between 25 and 39 years old in good health and CMV-seronegative. The CDR3 protein is CASSITGRGTDTQYF. Here the CDR3 DNA reads TGTGCCAGTAGTATCACAGGGAGGGGGACAGATACGCAGTATTTT.